This TCR beta chain stems from a study of cytomegalovirus exposure and HLA in healthy donors. Study at large: From about 179 million T cells, an earlier analysis saw approximately 120 million unique TCR beta sequences.

Nominal health characterized the donors when sampled, though unrecorded immune exposures were likely. J lost 5 bases, V lost 0 bases, and 3 bases had no gene match. Per germline, CDR1 SGDLS and CDR2 YYNGEE. The CDR3 sequence is 14 residues long. Study observations and caveats: A later analysis linked a missense variant in DCLRE1C to the trimming of TCR beta V and J genes.

Points on this clone: Antigen unknown.

60 Vbeta and 13 Jbeta primers were used in PCR. Generated by immunoSEQ multiplex PCR, the TCRdb table keeps only in-frame clones and is missing some. The table has roughly 230,000 clones, around 80% seen once. V and J are TRBV9 and TRBJ2-5; the match to TRBD1 covers 8 bases. The sequence was obtained from a boy aged 5-17 years in good health and CMV-seronegative. Sequencing was done on a sample of PBMCs. This CDR3 is CASSVATGGETQYF. For the CDR3, the DNA is TGTGCCAGCAGCGTAGCTACAGGGGGTGAGACCCAGTACTTC.